This T cell receptor (beta chain) originates from a study of blood T cell repertoires in COVID-19. This table comes from immunoSEQ multiplex PCR, and its TCRdb copy is limited to in-frame clones, with some not included. The data hold 30,000 to 40,000 clones, with roughly 77% observed a single time. V gave up 6 bases and J gave up 0 bases; unmatched junction bases: 5. From germline, CDR1 is ENHRY and CDR2 SYGVKD. The CDR3 runs 14 residues. The chain joins TRBV10-3 to TRBJ2-7, with TRBD1 identical over 7 bases. The sample was peripheral blood. This clonotype was sampled from a man at least 80 years old with active or convalescent COVID-19. In DNA, the CDR3 is TGTGCCATCAGCGCCGGGACAGCCTCCTACGAGCAGTACTTC. It translates to CAISAGTASYEQYF.